These 22 T cell receptor beta chains were sequenced from one sample in a study of beta chain features in type 1 diabetes. Study-wide findings and caveats: TCRB CDR3 length was moderately but significantly reduced in all four CD4+ subsets of Type 1 diabetes patients.

Their antigens remain unidentified. The sequenced template was cDNA made from the entire isolated RNA. This table comes from immunoSEQ multiplex PCR, and its TCRdb copy is limited to in-frame clones, with some not included. Of 250,000 to 300,000 clones in the sample, roughly an eighth were seen once. The sample was naive CD4+ T cells from blood. These receptors were obtained from a man in his thirties or forties with type 1 diabetes.

There are a few counts of this clone. The rearrangement uses TRBV28 and TRBJ1-5; TRBD1 might be the D (5 bases). The CDR3 contains 14 residues. Germline V gives CDR1 MDHEN, CDR2 SYDVKM. The V end lost 6 bases, the J end lost 7 bases, and 16 bases lay between the germline ends. The CDR3 bases are TGTGCCAGCAGCACCTCGGGCAGGGCGCAGCCCCAGCATTTT. Amino acid sequence: CASSTSGRAQPQHF.

The V gene is TRBV18, the J gene TRBJ1-5, with 11 bases that match TRBD1. J was trimmed by 6 bases and V by 2 bases; bases with no gene match: 3. Germline values: CDR1 KGHSH, CDR2 LQKENI. This CDR3 has 15 residues. The CDR3 is CASSPGTGGRQPQHF. DNA of the CDR3: TGTGCCAGCTCACCAGGGACAGGGGGTCGTCAGCCCCAGCATTTT.

The CDR3 reads CASSLGATRETQYF. The DNA of the CDR3 is TGTGCCAGCAGCTTAGGGGCTACCAGAGAGACCCAGTACTTC. V usage is TRBV7-8 and J usage is TRBJ2-5, with D unresolved. CDR1 is SGHVS and CDR2 is FQNEAQ in the germline V gene. V was clipped by 1 base and J by 4 bases, with 10 bases between them. The CDR3 length is 14 residues.

The chain links TRBV7-9 to TRBJ1-1; D uncertain. CDR1 is SEHNR, CDR2 FQNEAQ, per germline (reference sequence). The CDR3 spans 12 residues. Trimming pared 5 bases from V and 7 bases from J, leaving 11 bases between. The CDR3 is CASSPGELEAFF. DNA of the CDR3: TGTGCCAGCAGCCCCGGGGAGCTTGAAGCTTTCTTT.

This rearrangement joins TRBV28 to TRBJ1-1, with 9 bases lining up with TRBD1. This CDR3 is built from 17 residues. The V and J ends lost 5 bases and 0 bases, in that order; junction bases with no gene match: 10. Germline assignment: CDR1 MDHEN and CDR2 SYDVKM. Here the CDR3 reads CASSPPLGQGLNTEAFF. The CDR3 nucleotides are TGTGCCAGCAGTCCCCCTTTAGGACAGGGGCTGAACACTGAAGCTTTCTTT.

The chain has TRBV9 and TRBJ2-1; 7 bases agree with TRBD1. CDR1 is SGDLS, CDR2 YYNGEE, per germline. CDR3 size: 15 residues. Trimming at V came to 4 bases and at J to 0 bases, leaving 4 bases not matched to a gene. CDR3 loop: CASSPQGLSYNEQFF. The CDR3 DNA sequence: TGTGCCAGCAGCCCACAGGGGCTCTCCTACAATGAGCAGTTCTTC.

The chain joins TRBV4-1 to TRBJ1-1; TRBD1 matches at 8 bases. This CDR3 region has 16 residues. V lost 2 bases to trimming and J lost 1 base; unmatched junction nucleotides: 6. Germline values: CDR1 MGHRA, CDR2 YSYEKL. CDR3 region: CASSQPDRDSNTEAFF. The CDR3 DNA reads as TGCGCCAGCAGCCAACCGGACAGGGATTCGAACACTGAAGCTTTCTTT.

This clone came up a few times. The rearrangement joins TRBV14 to TRBJ2-7; 9 bases match TRBD2. J gave up 2 bases and V 4 bases, and 6 bases lay outside the gene matches. Per the germline V gene, CDR1 is SGHDN and CDR2 is FVKESK. This CDR3 has 15 amino acids. CDR3 region: CASSPLAGRTYEQYF. The CDR3 region has the DNA TGTGCCAGCAGCCCGCTAGCGGGGAGAACCTACGAGCAGTACTTC.

This clone turned up a few times. The V call is TRBV6-6, the J call TRBJ2-5; D is uncertain. This CDR3 spans 13 amino acids. With 2 bases removed from V and 2 bases from J, the gap between germline ends came to 6 bases. The germline V gene encodes CDR1 MNHNY and CDR2 SVGAGI (reference sequence). CDR3 bases: TGTGCCAGCAGTTACACATTTCAAGAGACCCAGTACTTC. It specifies CASSYTFQETQYF.

Only a few counts were recorded for this clone. The chain links TRBV20-1 to TRBJ2-7; 7 nucleotides match TRBD1. The CDR3 has 11 residues. V lost 6 bases, J lost 7 bases, and 6 bases stayed unmatched. Germline V gene data show CDR1 as DFQATT and CDR2 as SNEGSKA (reference sequence). This chain's CDR3 is CSATTGWEQYF. In DNA form, the CDR3 reads TGCAGTGCAACGACAGGGTGGGAGCAGTACTTC.

This chain links TRBV7-2 with TRBJ1-2; 10 nucleotides align to TRBD1. V dropped 5 bases and J dropped 5; count of bases not matched to a gene: 8. The germline V gene has CDR1 SGHTA and CDR2 FQGNSA. The CDR3 is 15 residues long. CDR3 nucleotide sequence: TGTGCCAGCAGCCGAGATGGGACAGGGGATTATGGCTACACCTTC. It is translated as CASSRDGTGDYGYTF.

This clone turned up a few times. The rearrangement links TRBV5-1 to TRBJ2-1, with 8 bases fitting TRBD2. V lost 0 bases to trimming and J lost 7 bases; unmatched junction nucleotides: 6. The germline gives CDR1 SGHRS, CDR2 YFSETQ. CDR3 length: 15 amino acids. CDR3 DNA sequence: TGCGCCAGCAGCTTGGGCGGGAGGAACAAAAATGAGCAGTTCTTC. Amino acid sequence: CASSLGGRNKNEQFF.

This clone has more than one count but fewer than ten. The chain combines TRBV10-3 with TRBJ2-1, with D possibly being TRBD2 (5 bases). Germline CDR1 reads ENHRY; CDR2 reads SYGVKD. V dropped 3 bases and J dropped 0 bases, with 9 bases sitting between them. CDR3 length equals 15 residues. CDR3: CAISESGSSYNEQFF. The CDR3 bases are TGTGCCATCAGTGAATCGGGAAGCTCCTACAATGAGCAGTTCTTC.

In its sample, this clone was seen a few times. This chain links TRBV7-9 with TRBJ2-3; the D gene is possibly TRBD1 (6 bases). V lost 5 bases and J lost 2, with 14 bases in between. Germline V gene sequence: CDR1 SEHNR, CDR2 FQNEAQ (reference sequence). CDR3 size: 15 residues. The CDR3 nucleotides read TGTGCCAGCAGCCCCCTGGGGGCCCCCACAGATACGCAGTATTTT. Its translation: CASSPLGAPTDTQYF.

This chain uses TRBV6-6 with TRBJ2-1; D may be TRBD2 (6 bases). The CDR3 totals 12 residues. Germline V CDR1 and CDR2: MNHNY, SVGAGI (reference sequence). Trimming took 4 bases from V and 10 from J, leaving 11 bases between them. The CDR3 here is CASSFDRGEQFF. The CDR3 DNA reads TGTGCCAGCAGTTTTGACCGGGGGGAGCAGTTCTTC.

This chain uses TRBV5-6 with TRBJ1-1; 7 bases are a match to TRBD1. The CDR3 has 15 residues. The germline gives CDR1 SGHDT, CDR2 YYEEEE. The junction had 4 bases not matched to a gene; V was cut back by 2 bases and J by 0 bases. CDR3: CASSFPGTVNTEAFF. CDR3 nucleotide sequence: TGTGCCAGCAGCTTCCCCGGGACAGTGAACACTGAAGCTTTCTTT. Together with reference TRBV5-6 and TRBJ1-1, the CDR3 gives the full variable domain: DAGVTQSPTHLIKTRGQQVTLRCSPKSGHDTVSWYQQALGQGPQFIFQYYEEEERQRGNFPDRFSGHQFPNYSSELNVNALLLGDSALYLCASSFPGTVNTEAFFGQGTRLTVV.

This clone was seen only a few times. The chain recombines TRBV6-1 with TRBJ1-4; D perhaps matches TRBD1 (6 bases). The CDR3 runs 13 residues. CDR1 is MNHNS and CDR2 is SASEGT in the germline V gene. V lost 3 bases to trimming and J lost 8 bases, with 10 bases between them. The CDR3 spells CASSDDRFEKLFF. The CDR3 DNA follows: TGTGCCAGCAGTGACGACAGGTTCGAAAAACTGTTTTTT.

This clone was counted between two and nine times. The chain uses TRBV29-1 and TRBJ2-5, with 7 nucleotides matching TRBD1. This CDR3 region has 14 residues. Germline CDR1 reads SQVTM; CDR2 reads ANQGSEA. The V segment lost 7 bases and the J segment 5 bases; nucleotides outside the gene matches: 13. CDR3 amino acids: CSAGVTGVMETQYF. Written as DNA, the CDR3 is TGCAGCGCTGGTGTCACAGGGGTGATGGAGACCCAGTACTTC.

The gene calls are TRBV9 and TRBJ2-1, with D possibly being TRBD2 (6 bases). Per germline, CDR1 SGDLS and CDR2 YYNGEE. Trimming took 0 bases from V and 1 from J, leaving 8 bases between them. The CDR3 is made up of 15 amino acids. The CDR3 region has the DNA TGTGCCAGCAGCGTAGGCGGGGATTCCTACAATGAGCAGTTCTTC. Translating gives CASSVGGDSYNEQFF.

This clone has only a few counts. The chain is built from TRBV28 and TRBJ2-3, with 7 positions matching TRBD1. V gave up 8 bases and J gave up 5 bases; unmatched junction bases: 13. The CDR3 covers 15 residues. Germline V CDR1 and CDR2: MDHEN, SYDVKM. CDR3 protein: CASSAGTDGRDTQYF. CDR3 DNA: TGTGCCAGCTCCGCCGGGACAGATGGAAGAGATACGCAGTATTTT.

This clone was found a few times. Other nucleotide sequences in the sample specify the same CDR3. The rearrangement uses TRBV25-1 and TRBJ2-1; 9 bases are a match to TRBD2. The CDR3 loop spans 13 amino acids. Germline-derived CDR1 and CDR2 are MGHDK and SYGVNS. Germline trimming cut 6 bases from V and 7 bases from J; bases unmatched to any gene: 4. The CDR3 sequence is CASSEAGGNEQFF. CDR3 coding DNA: TGTGCCAGCAGCGAAGCGGGGGGAAATGAGCAGTTCTTC.

This clone was recorded a few times. V and J are TRBV7-3 and TRBJ1-2; no firm D call. There are 14 residues in the CDR3. Germline V gene sequence: CDR1 SGHTA, CDR2 FQGTGA. The V and J ends lost 0 bases and 3 bases respectively, with 8 bases between them. The CDR3: CASSLTAGDYGYTF. CDR3 nucleotides: TGTGCCAGCAGCTTAACGGCAGGCGACTATGGCTACACCTTC.